This is a list of T cell receptor beta chains from one sample in a study of blood T cells in healthy people across ages. TCRdb reprocessed the 5' RACE reads via MiXCR and lists one record per CDR3 protein. Among approximately 760,000 distinct CDR3 sequences listed, 25% were seen once. The same sample was also used in a study of T cells of mothers and their children.

Sequenced: blood. All receptors derive from a boy younger than 18 in good health. Each CDR3 is given with its conserved first and last residue. Each record gives: D gene, J gene, V gene, clone size, CDR3 DNA, CDR3 protein. D genes are given only for firm matches. For some rows the clone size is stated as once, few or many, or as a class when expanded; others skip it.

D: -; J: TRBJ1-4; V: TRBV5-1; size: -; DNA: TGCGCCAGCAGCAAGGACAACACTAATGAAAAACTGTTTTTT; CDR3: CASSKDNTNEKLFF
D: -; J: TRBJ1-5; V: TRBV29-1; size: few; DNA: TGCAGCGTCCCCGGGCCGACCGGCAATCAGCCCCAGCATTTT; CDR3: CSVPGPTGNQPQHF
D: -; J: TRBJ2-5; V: TRBV4-3; size: -; DNA: TGCGCCAGCAGCCAAGATACCAGGGACCAAGAGACCCAGTACTTC; CDR3: CASSQDTRDQETQYF
D: -; J: TRBJ1-1; V: TRBV11-2; size: -; DNA: TGTGCCAGCAGCTTTGGGGTTTTGGAGATGAACACTGAAGCTTTCTTT; CDR3: CASSFGVLEMNTEAFF
D: -; J: TRBJ2-1; V: TRBV7-3; size: many; DNA: TGTGCCAGCAGCTTAACCAACAATGAGCAGTTCTTC; CDR3: CASSLTNNEQFF
D: -; J: TRBJ2-5; V: TRBV29-1; size: few; DNA: TGCAGCGGAGGGACCCGGCGGACGGAGACCCAGTACTTC; CDR3: CSGGTRRTETQYF
D: -; J: TRBJ2-3; V: TRBV7-3; size: few; DNA: TGTGCCAGCAGCCCGGCCAGGGCCAGCACAGATACGCAGTATTTT; CDR3: CASSPARASTDTQYF
D: -; J: TRBJ2-7; V: TRBV14; size: few; DNA: TGTGCCAGCAGCCAAAGGGACTCCCAGATCCACGAGCAGTACTTC; CDR3: CASSQRDSQIHEQYF
D: -; J: TRBJ2-5; V: TRBV23-1; size: -; DNA: TGCGCCAGCAGTCAAAACCGGGACCCACCTGGGGAGACCCAGTACTTC; CDR3: CASSQNRDPPGETQYF
D: TRBD1; J: TRBJ1-3; V: TRBV20-1; size: -; DNA: TGCAGTGCGCGGACAGGGGCCGTCTCTGGAAACACCATATATTTT; CDR3: CSARTGAVSGNTIYF
D: -; J: TRBJ1-6; V: TRBV7-9; size: few; DNA: TGTGCCAGCAGCTTAGTAGGGACTAATTCACCCCTCCACTTT; CDR3: CASSLVGTNSPLHF
D: -; J: TRBJ1-6; V: TRBV20-1; size: many; DNA: TGCAGTGCTAGAAACACCGACGGCGACCATTCACCCCTCCACTTT; CDR3: CSARNTDGDHSPLHF
D: TRBD2; J: TRBJ2-1; V: TRBV28; size: few; DNA: TGTGCCAGCACCGTGGCGGGGGGTCTAGCGCCGAGGTCCTACAATGAGCAGTTCTTC; CDR3: CASTVAGGLAPRSYNEQFF
D: -; J: TRBJ2-5; V: TRBV7-9; size: once; DNA: TGTGCCAGCAGCTTAGCGCGGACAGCCCAGACGACCCAGTACTTC; CDR3: CASSLARTAQTTQYF
D: TRBD1; J: TRBJ2-7; V: TRBV18; size: -; DNA: TGTGCCAGCTCACCCAGGGACAGAAGTTCCGACTACGAGCAGTACTTC; CDR3: CASSPRDRSSDYEQYF
D: TRBD1; J: TRBJ1-2; V: TRBV7-2; size: few; DNA: TGTGCCAGCAGCTTAGTGGTTACAGGGGGCAGTGGCTACACCTTC; CDR3: CASSLVVTGGSGYTF
D: -; J: TRBJ1-2; V: TRBV12-3/TRBV12-4; size: -; DNA: TGTGCCAGCAGTTTAGGGGTAGCTAACTATGGCTACACCTTC; CDR3: CASSLGVANYGYTF
D: TRBD2; J: TRBJ2-7; V: TRBV7-9; size: -; DNA: TGTGCCAGCAGCAGTAGCGGGGGAGAGTACGAGCAGTACTTC; CDR3: CASSSSGGEYEQYF